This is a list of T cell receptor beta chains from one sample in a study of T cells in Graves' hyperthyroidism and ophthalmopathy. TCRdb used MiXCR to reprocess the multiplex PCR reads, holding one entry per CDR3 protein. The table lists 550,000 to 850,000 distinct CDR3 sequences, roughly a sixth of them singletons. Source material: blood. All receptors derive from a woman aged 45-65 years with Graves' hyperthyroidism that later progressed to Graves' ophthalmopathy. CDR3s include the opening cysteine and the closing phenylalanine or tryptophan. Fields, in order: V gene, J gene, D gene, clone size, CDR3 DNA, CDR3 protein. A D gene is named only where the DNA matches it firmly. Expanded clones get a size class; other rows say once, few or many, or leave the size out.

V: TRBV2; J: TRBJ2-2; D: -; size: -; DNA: TGTGCCACCCGAGAGGGCAGGCAGAACACCGGGGAGCTGTTTTTT; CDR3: CATREGRQNTGELFF
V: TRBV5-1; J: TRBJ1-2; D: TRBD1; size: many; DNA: TGCGCCAGCAGCATCAGACAGGGGGCGAACTATGGCTACACCTTC; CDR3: CASSIRQGANYGYTF
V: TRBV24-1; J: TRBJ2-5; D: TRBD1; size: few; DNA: TGTGCCACCAGTGATCCGTCGGACAGGGGGCTAGAGACCCAGTACTTC; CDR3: CATSDPSDRGLETQYF
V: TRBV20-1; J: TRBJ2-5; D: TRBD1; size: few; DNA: TGCAGTGCTAGAGGGGGACAGGGTGAGACCCAGTACTTC; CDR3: CSARGGQGETQYF
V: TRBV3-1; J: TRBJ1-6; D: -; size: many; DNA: TGTGCCAGCAGCCAAGTGATTTCGGACACTGACAATTCACCCCTCCACTTT; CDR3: CASSQVISDTDNSPLHF
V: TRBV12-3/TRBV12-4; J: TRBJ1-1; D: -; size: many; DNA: TGTGCCAGCAGTTTACAACAGATGAACACTGAAGCTTTCTTT; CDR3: CASSLQQMNTEAFF
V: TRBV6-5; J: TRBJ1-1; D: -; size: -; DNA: TGTGCCAGCAGTTACAGGGGAGGGTCAACTGAAGCTTTCTTT; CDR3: CASSYRGGSTEAFF
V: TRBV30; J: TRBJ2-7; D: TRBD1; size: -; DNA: TGTGCCTGGAGTGGAACCGGGACAGGGAGGCAGTACTTC; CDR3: CAWSGTGTGRQYF
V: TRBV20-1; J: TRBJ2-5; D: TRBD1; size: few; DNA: TGCAGTGCTAGAGCGGGGCAGGGGGCGACCCAGTACTTC; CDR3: CSARAGQGATQYF
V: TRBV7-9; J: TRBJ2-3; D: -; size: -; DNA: TGTGCCAGCAGCTTGGGAGGTGTGGAGGGAGTAGATACGCAGTATTTT; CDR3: CASSLGGVEGVDTQYF
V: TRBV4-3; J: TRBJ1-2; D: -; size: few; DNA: TGCGCCAGCAGCCAATCAGTTGGCTATGGCTACACCTTC; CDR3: CASSQSVGYGYTF
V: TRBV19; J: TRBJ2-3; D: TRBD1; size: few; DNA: TGTGCCAGTAGAACCGGGACAGGGGGCTTGACAGATACGCAGTATTTT; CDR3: CASRTGTGGLTDTQYF
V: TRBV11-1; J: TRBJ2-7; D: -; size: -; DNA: TGTGCCGGCAGCTTGGAGGGGCGAGGAGACGAGCAGTACTTC; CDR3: CAGSLEGRGDEQYF
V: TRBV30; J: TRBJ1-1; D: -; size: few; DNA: TGTGCCTGGATGGGGGAGAGGAACACTGAAGCTTTCTTT; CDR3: CAWMGERNTEAFF
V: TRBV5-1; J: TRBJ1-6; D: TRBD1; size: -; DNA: TGCGCCAGCAGACGGGACAGTTTAAATTCACCCCTCCACTTT; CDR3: CASRRDSLNSPLHF
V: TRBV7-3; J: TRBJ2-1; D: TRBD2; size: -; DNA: TGTGCCAGCAGCAGAAGTTCTAGCGGGGGGTCATACAATGAGCAGTTCTTC; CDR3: CASSRSSSGGSYNEQFF
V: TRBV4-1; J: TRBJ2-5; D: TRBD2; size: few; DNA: TGCGCCAGCAGCCAAACTAGCGTTCCTCAAGAGACCCAGTACTTC; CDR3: CASSQTSVPQETQYF
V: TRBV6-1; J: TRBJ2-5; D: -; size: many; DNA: TGTGCCAGCAACCCGACAGGCCAAGAGACCCAGTACTTC; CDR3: CASNPTGQETQYF
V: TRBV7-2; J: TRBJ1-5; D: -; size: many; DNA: TGTGCCAGCAGCTTAGGGTCCGGGAGGGAGCCCCAGCATTTT; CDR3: CASSLGSGREPQHF
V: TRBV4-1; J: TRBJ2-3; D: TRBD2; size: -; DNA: TGCGCCAGCAGCCAAGTGGCGGGGGGGGATTCGGATACGCAGTATTTT; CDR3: CASSQVAGGDSDTQYF
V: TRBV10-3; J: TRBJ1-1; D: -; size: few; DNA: TGTGCCATCTTAAATAATCCCAGGAACACTGAAGCTTTCTTT; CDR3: CAILNNPRNTEAFF
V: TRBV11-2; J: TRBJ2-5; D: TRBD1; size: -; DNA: TGTGCCAGCAGCTCCTCCGGGACAGGGGACCAAGAGACCCAGTACTTC; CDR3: CASSSSGTGDQETQYF
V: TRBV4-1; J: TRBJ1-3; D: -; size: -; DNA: TGCGCCAGCGGCGGTAACTCTGGAAACACCATATATTTT; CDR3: CASGGNSGNTIYF
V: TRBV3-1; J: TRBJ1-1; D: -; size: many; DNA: TGTGCCAGCAGCAGGGGACGGTCGGGCACTGAAGCTTTCTTT; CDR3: CASSRGRSGTEAFF
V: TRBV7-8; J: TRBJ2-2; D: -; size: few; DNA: TGTGCCAGCAGCTTAGACACCTACACCGGGGAGCTGTTTTTT; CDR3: CASSLDTYTGELFF
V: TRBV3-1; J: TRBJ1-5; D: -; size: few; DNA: TGTGCCAGCAGCCAAGACTTCGCGGTAGCGCCCCAGCATTTT; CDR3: CASSQDFAVAPQHF
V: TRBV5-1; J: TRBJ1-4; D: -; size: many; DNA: TGCGCCAGCAGCCCGTCTGAGACAACTAATGAAAAACTGTTTTTT; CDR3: CASSPSETTNEKLFF
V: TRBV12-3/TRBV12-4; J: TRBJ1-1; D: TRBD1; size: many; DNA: TGTGCCAGCATTGGGACAGCGGACACTGAAGCTTTCTTT; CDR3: CASIGTADTEAFF
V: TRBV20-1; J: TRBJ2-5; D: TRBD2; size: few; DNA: TGCAGTGCTAGACCCGGGACTAGCGGGACCCAGACCCAGTACTTC; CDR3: CSARPGTSGTQTQYF
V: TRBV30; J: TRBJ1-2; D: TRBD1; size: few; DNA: TGTGCCTGGAATAACCCACTGACGTCAGGGGGAAACTATGGCTACACCTTC; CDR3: CAWNNPLTSGGNYGYTF
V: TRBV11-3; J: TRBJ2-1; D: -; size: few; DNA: TGTGCCAGCAGCTTAGATGGGGGGTTAAGCGGAACCTACAATGAGCAGTTCTTC; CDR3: CASSLDGGLSGTYNEQFF
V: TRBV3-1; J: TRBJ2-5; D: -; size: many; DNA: TGTGCCAGCAGCCAAGAATCCGAGGGTTGGGAGACCCAGTACTTC; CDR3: CASSQESEGWETQYF
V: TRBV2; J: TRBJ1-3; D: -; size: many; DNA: TGTGCCAGCAGTGCCGGGGTCGGAAACACCATATATTTT; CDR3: CASSAGVGNTIYF